A single sample gave rise to the 32 T cell receptor beta chains below, sequenced in a study of CD8 T cells in Susac syndrome (dated 2019 in TCRdb). Receptor libraries were prepared by the immunoSEQ multiplex PCR assay. RNA was extracted using the RNeasy kit, and roughly 0.5 to 1 ug of the RNA was reverse transcribed with random hexamers. Through fastp at Q25 and MiXCR, TCRdb rebuilt clones from the public reads, retaining in-frame beta chains. Each record represents a unique CDR3 protein, reported with the most common genes and DNA among its rows. For this sample the table gives about 300,000 distinct CDR3 sequences, of which around 85% were detected only once. The top ten clonotypes cover roughly 0.21% of the sample. Material for sequencing was CD8+ T cells from PBMCs. The receptors shown here come from a human donor with multiple sclerosis.

The sample holds a few counts of this clonotype. This rearrangement joins TRBV20-1 to TRBJ2-7; D might be TRBD1 (6 bases). The length of the CDR3 is 13 residues. Germline CDR1 and CDR2: DFQATT and SNEGSKA (reference sequence). The V end lost 3 bases, the J end lost 1 base, and 10 bases lay between the germline ends. The CDR3: CSARDSLSYEQYF. The DNA for the CDR3 is TGCAGTGCTAGGGACAGCCTATCCTACGAGCAGTACTTC.

The chain combines TRBV9 with TRBJ2-2, with D perhaps matching TRBD1 or TRBD2 (5 bases each). V was trimmed by 4 bases and J by 3 bases, leaving 16 bases between them. The CDR3 sequence is 16 residues long. CDR1 SGDLS and CDR2 YYNGEE come from the germline V gene. The CDR3 DNA is TGTGCCAGCAGCCAAATGGGGGTGGGTGACACCGGGGAGCTGTTTTTT. This encodes CASSQMGVGDTGELFF.

V and J are TRBV7-9 and TRBJ2-6; D remains ambiguous. The length of the CDR3 is 18 residues. V dropped 1 base and J dropped 0 bases, with 13 bases sitting between them. CDR1 is SEHNR, CDR2 FQNEAQ, per germline (reference sequence). The CDR3 region has the DNA TGTGCCAGCAGCTTAGTTCGGCAGGAAGCCTCTGGGGCCAACGTCCTGACTTTC. It specifies CASSLVRQEASGANVLTF.

The chain's CDR3 is CASSYLGSGELFF. The CDR3 nucleotides are TGTGCCAGCAGTTATCTGGGGTCAGGGGAGCTGTTTTTT. The chain carries TRBV6-5 and TRBJ2-2; D is undetermined. The V end was cut by 3 bases, the J end by 8 bases, with 10 bases between. The CDR3 sequence is 13 residues long. Germline V gene lookup returns CDR1 MNHEY and CDR2 SVGAGI.

The chain is built from TRBV10-3 and TRBJ1-2; 9 nucleotides agree with TRBD1. This CDR3 is 13 amino acids long. CDR1 is ENHRY, CDR2 SYGVKD, per germline. Germline trimming cut 3 bases from V and 6 bases from J; bases unmatched to any gene: 2. The CDR3 nucleotides are TGTGCCATCAGTGATGACAGGGGGAATGGCTACACCTTC. Amino acid sequence: CAISDDRGNGYTF.

The V call is TRBV30, the J call TRBJ2-7; no clear D gene. V shed 3 bases and J shed 4 bases, with 10 bases lying between them. The germline V gene encodes CDR1 GTSNPN and CDR2 SVGIG (reference sequence). The CDR3 has 12 residues. Written as DNA, the CDR3 is TGTGCCTGGAGGGAAATGGGATACGAGCAGTACTTC. Amino acids: CAWREMGYEQYF.

V usage is TRBV27 and J usage is TRBJ2-3; D is unresolved. The CDR3 is 14 residues long. Per germline, CDR1 MNHEY and CDR2 SMNVEV (reference sequence). The germline V and J ends were trimmed by 4 bases and 2 bases, with 10 bases remaining between them. The CDR3: CASSSPPATDTQYF. CDR3 nucleotides: TGTGCCAGCAGTTCCCCCCCTGCCACAGATACGCAGTATTTT.

About this clonotype: One end of the junction does not line up with germline, which may come from a read error. The chain carries TRBV19 and TRBJ1-1; D gene unclear. Germline CDR1 and CDR2: LNHDA and SQIVND (reference sequence). The CDR3 loop spans 10 amino acids. The CDR3 DNA is TGTGCCAGTGGAGACACAGAAGCTTTCTTT. It yields the protein CASGDTEAFF.

This CDR3 is CASSSPSFAGAQYF. The CDR3 DNA sequence: TGTGCCAGCAGTTCCCCCTCATTTGCGGGCGCGCAGTATTTT. This sequence joins TRBV6-5 and TRBJ2-3, with D possibly being TRBD2 (5 bases). Germline V gene sequence: CDR1 MNHEY, CDR2 SVGAGI. Trimming pared 4 bases from V and 10 bases from J, leaving 18 bases between. The CDR3 extends over 14 amino acids.

The chain is built from TRBV24-1 and TRBJ2-7, with a tentative D call TRBD2 (6 bases). Germline loops: CDR1 KGHDR, CDR2 SFDVKD. V dropped 3 bases and J dropped 4 bases, with 12 bases sitting between them. This CDR3 is 14 amino acids long. The CDR3 DNA reads TGTGCCACCAGTGATCACGGACTAACTTACGAGCAGTACTTC. It translates to CATSDHGLTYEQYF.

The chain couples TRBV7-8 to TRBJ2-1; 14 positions agree with TRBD2. V shed 6 bases, J shed 5 bases, and the junction held 3 bases outside the gene matches. CDR3 length: 15 residues. Germline V gene sequence: CDR1 SGHVS, CDR2 FQNEAQ. The CDR3 is CASRQGLAGDNEQFF. Written as DNA, the CDR3 is TGTGCCAGCAGACAGGGACTAGCGGGAGACAATGAGCAGTTCTTC.

V is TRBV27 and J is TRBJ1-4; 8 bases agree with TRBD1. This CDR3 has 14 amino acids. Germline CDR1 and CDR2: MNHEY and SMNVEV (reference sequence). V was clipped by 7 bases and J by 6 bases; unmatched bases: 7. CDR3 sequence reads: CASMRQGKHEKLFF. The CDR3 bases are TGTGCCAGCATGAGACAGGGGAAACATGAAAAACTGTTTTTT.

The rearrangement uses TRBV11-2 and TRBJ2-5, with D possibly being TRBD2 (5 bases). Per the germline V gene, CDR1 is SGHAT and CDR2 is FQNNGV. The V end was cut by 6 bases, the J end by 4 bases, with 18 bases between. This CDR3 has 15 amino acids. The CDR3 loop is CASRPRTASRETQYF. CDR3 sequence (DNA): TGTGCCAGCAGGCCCCGGACTGCTTCGCGAGAGACCCAGTACTTC.

This clonotype was counted a few times. The gene calls are TRBV28 and TRBJ1-5, with a weak D call TRBD1 (5 bases). The V gene's germline CDR1 is MDHEN and CDR2 SYDVKM. Trimming pared 5 bases from V and 6 bases from J, leaving 17 bases between. This CDR3 is built from 15 residues. In DNA, the CDR3 is TGTGCCAGCAGTGACAGTTCGGTGGCGGGTCAGCCCCAGCATTTT. Protein: CASSDSSVAGQPQHF.

About this clonotype itself: At one end the junction does not follow the germline gene, possibly because of a read error. The chain links TRBV5-4 to TRBJ1-3; unclear D gene. In germline, CDR1 is SGHNT, CDR2 YYREEE (reference sequence). The CDR3 has 11 amino acids. CDR3 loop: CASSSENTIYF. The CDR3 bases are TGTGCCAGCAGCTCTGAAAACACCATATATTTT.

This clonotype appeared once. This CDR3 reads CASSLGLAGGRTDTQYF. Here the CDR3 DNA reads TGTGCCAGCAGTTTGGGACTAGCGGGAGGACGCACAGATACGCAGTATTTT. The chain combines TRBV28 with TRBJ2-3; 15 nucleotides line up with TRBD2. V was pared by 3 bases and J by 1 base, with 2 bases of the junction left unmatched. CDR3 length: 17 residues. Germline CDR1 is MDHEN and CDR2 is SYDVKM.

This clonotype was seen just once. This chain uses TRBV7-9 with TRBJ2-1; no clear D gene. V was cut by 7 bases and J by 10 bases, with 32 bases left in between. This CDR3 has 18 amino acids. Germline lookup yields CDR1 SEHNR and CDR2 FQNEAQ (reference sequence). DNA for the CDR3: TGTGCCAGCATCACTCCCCAAGAGGAGTCACTGACATTTACGGAGCAGTTCTTC. Protein: CASITPQEESLTFTEQFF. Full variable domain (rest looked up from reference TRBV7-9 and TRBJ2-1): DTGVSQNPRHKITKRGQNVTFRCDPISEHNRLYWYRQTLGQGPEFLTYFQNEAQLEKSRLLSDRFSAERPKGSFSTLEIQRTEQGDSAMYLCASITPQEESLTFTEQFFGPGTRLTVL.

This chain connects TRBV19 to TRBJ1-5, with D uncertain. Per the germline V gene, CDR1 is LNHDA and CDR2 is SQIVND (reference sequence). Trimming shortened V by 9 bases and J by 3 bases, and 12 bases separated the two germline ends. This CDR3 region has 13 residues. The CDR3 loop is CASVGRFNQPQHF. The CDR3 DNA follows: TGTGCCAGCGTTGGACGGTTCAATCAGCCCCAGCATTTT.

This rearrangement joins TRBV28 to TRBJ2-1, with 9 nucleotides matching TRBD2. CDR3 length: 16 amino acids. V dropped 3 bases and J dropped 6; count of bases not matched to a gene: 9. Per germline, CDR1 MDHEN and CDR2 SYDVKM. CDR3 region: CASSFGTTREGNEQFF. The CDR3 DNA reads as TGTGCCAGCAGTTTCGGGACTACGCGGGAGGGCAATGAGCAGTTCTTC.

For the CDR3, the DNA is TGTGCCAGCAGCTTATATCCCGCAGTCGACACCGGGGAGCTGTTTTTT. Its translation is CASSLYPAVDTGELFF. J is TRBJ2-2 and V is TRBV5-6, with D unresolved. Germline V lookup: CDR1 SGHDT, CDR2 YYEEEE. CDR3 length: 16 residues. The V end was cut by 2 bases, the J end by 3 bases, with 14 bases between. Full variable domain (missing parts from reference TRBV5-6 and TRBJ2-2): DAGVTQSPTHLIKTRGQQVTLRCSPKSGHDTVSWYQQALGQGPQFIFQYYEEEERQRGNFPDRFSGHQFPNYSSELNVNALLLGDSALYLCASSLYPAVDTGELFFGEGSRLTVL.

This rearrangement joins TRBV13 to TRBJ2-7, with a possible D match to TRBD1 (6 bases). Germline loops: CDR1 PRHDT, CDR2 FYEKMQ (reference sequence). V lost 10 bases and J lost 0, with 13 bases in between. The CDR3 sequence is 13 residues long. The CDR3 reads CATRAGASYEQYF. CDR3 in DNA: TGTGCCACCCGGGCAGGGGCCTCCTACGAGCAGTACTTC.

This clonotype was counted once. This chain connects TRBV4-3 to TRBJ1-1; 10 bases match TRBD1. The V and J ends lost 1 base and 2 bases, in that order; junction bases with no gene match: 7. Germline lookup yields CDR1 LGHNA and CDR2 YSLEER. This CDR3 has 17 residues. CDR3 amino acids: CASSQGVGTGVNTEAFF. The CDR3 nucleotides are TGCGCCAGCAGCCAAGGGGTAGGGACAGGGGTAAACACTGAAGCTTTCTTT.

This clonotype has only one observation. This rearrangement joins TRBV29-1 to TRBJ2-1; D uncertain. The ends were cut back, 0 bases at V and 4 bases at J, with 10 bases in the middle. The CDR3 runs to 14 residues. The germline CDR1 and CDR2 sequences are SQVTM and ANQGSEA. In DNA form, the CDR3 reads TGCAGCGTTGAAGATCGGCCTATGTACAATGAGCAGTTCTTC. It codes for CSVEDRPMYNEQFF.

Comments on this clonotype: At one end the junction does not follow the germline gene, possibly because of a read error. This chain links TRBV29-1 with TRBJ1-2; the match to TRBD1 covers 7 bases. Germline V gives CDR1 SQVTM, CDR2 ANQGSEA. The CDR3 covers 13 residues. The CDR3 spells CSVLGTGEPSVIF. The CDR3 DNA reads as TGCAGCGTTTTGGGAACAGGGGAACCTTCAGTCATCTTC.

V and J are TRBV6-2 or TRBV6-3 and TRBJ2-3; D unclear. The ends were cut back, 6 bases at V and 6 bases at J, with 19 bases in the middle. CDR3 length: 15 residues. The germline gives CDR1 MNHEY, CDR2 SVGEGT. CDR3 in DNA: TGTGCCAGCAGCCCCAAGACCATCCAAGGGGATACGCAGTATTTT. Translating it yields CASSPKTIQGDTQYF.

The V call is TRBV27, the J call TRBJ1-5; D uncertain. The germline V gene encodes CDR1 MNHEY and CDR2 SMNVEV (reference sequence). This CDR3 comprises 16 residues. V lost 2 bases and J 3 bases, leaving 14 bases between the germline ends. The CDR3 here is CASSLLFSEHNQPQHF. The CDR3 DNA reads TGTGCCAGCAGTTTACTATTCTCAGAACACAATCAGCCCCAGCATTTT.

The chain uses TRBV29-1 and TRBJ2-1; tentatively, D is TRBD2 (6 bases). The germline CDR1 and CDR2 sequences are SQVTM and ANQGSEA. CDR3 size: 13 residues. The germline V and J ends were trimmed by 1 base and 7 bases, with 11 bases remaining between them. CDR3 bases: TGCAGCGTTGAAGTGACTAGGTTGAATGAGCAGTTCTTC. This encodes CSVEVTRLNEQFF.

The chain links TRBV27 to TRBJ2-7, with TRBD1 matching 7 bases. The V and J ends lost 4 bases and 2 bases, in that order; junction bases with no gene match: 2. In germline, CDR1 is MNHEY, CDR2 SMNVEV (reference sequence). The CDR3 runs 13 residues. The CDR3: CASSSGQPYEQYF. CDR3 DNA sequence: TGTGCCAGCAGTTCGGGACAGCCCTACGAGCAGTACTTC.

The chain is built from TRBV20-1 and TRBJ2-7; TRBD1 is a possible D gene (6 bases). V was cut by 3 bases and J by 0 bases, with 12 bases left in between. Germline V gene lookup returns CDR1 DFQATT and CDR2 SNEGSKA (reference sequence). The CDR3 length is 14 residues. CDR3 in amino acids: CSARSRDTSYEQYF. For the CDR3, the DNA is TGCAGTGCTAGGTCCCGGGACACCTCCTACGAGCAGTACTTC.

This rearrangement joins TRBV5-6 to TRBJ2-7; 8 bases are shared with TRBD1. Germline assignment: CDR1 SGHDT and CDR2 YYEEEE. The length of the CDR3 is 14 residues. The ends lost 2 bases at V and 9 bases at J; junction bases unmatched: 10. The CDR3, as DNA: TGTGCCAGCAGCTTCGGGACAGGTCCCTTTGCGCAGTACTTC. Protein: CASSFGTGPFAQYF.

There are a few counts of this clonotype. CDR3 bases: TGTGCCAGCAGCTTATCCTGGGGGGCGAACACTGAAGCTTTCTTT. Protein sequence: CASSLSWGANTEAFF. V usage is TRBV7-3 and J usage is TRBJ1-1; tentatively, D is TRBD1 (6 bases). The CDR3 contains 15 residues. With 2 bases removed from V and 1 base from J, the gap between germline ends came to 11 bases. CDR1 SGHTA and CDR2 FQGTGA come from the germline V gene.

This chain's CDR3 is CASRGWNQPQHF. CDR3 nucleotides: TGTGCCAGCCGCGGGTGGAATCAGCCCCAGCATTTT. The V and J genes are TRBV27 and TRBJ1-5, with D unclear. Trimming pared 8 bases from V and 4 bases from J, leaving 9 bases between. CDR3 length equals 12 residues. Germline CDR1 MNHEY, CDR2 SMNVEV (reference sequence).